A selection of T cell receptor beta chains follows, all from one sample in a study of T cell repertoires in cytomegalovirus infection. In TCRdb, the reads were re-called with MiXCR into one record per CDR3 protein. The sample yields 290,000 or so distinct CDR3 sequences, about 25% seen once. Sequencing input: PBMCs. These receptors originate from a human donor in good health (CMV status not recorded). Some clones in this sample may be carry-over from other donors' samples. Both conserved end residues are part of each CDR3. The D gene is left open where the match is weak. Size is stated for part of the rows, as once, few or many counts, or as a class when the clone is expanded.

d_call	j_call	clone_size	v_call	cdr3_aa	cdr3_nt
TRBD2	TRBJ2-3	few	TRBV11-2	CASSFGLAVGNTQYF	TGTGCCAGCAGCTTCGGACTAGCCGTGGGGAATACGCAGTATTTT
NA	TRBJ2-7	NA	TRBV28	CASSRGAGYEQYF	TGTGCCAGCAGCCGGGGCGCAGGCTACGAGCAGTACTTC
NA	TRBJ2-2	NA	TRBV6-5	CASSYESVSNTGELFF	TGTGCCAGCAGTTACGAAAGTGTCTCGAACACCGGGGAGCTGTTTTTT
NA	TRBJ1-2	few	TRBV10-3	CAISLGGSGNYNYGYTF	TGTGCCATCAGTCTCGGAGGATCGGGGAACTATAACTATGGCTACACCTTC
TRBD1	TRBJ1-2	few	TRBV29-1	CSVGETGTYGYTF	TGCAGCGTTGGGGAGACAGGGACCTATGGCTACACCTTC
TRBD1	TRBJ1-6	NA	TRBV7-4	CASSAPGGPTTGSPIHF	TGTGCCAGCAGCGCTCCAGGGGGCCCTACAACGGGATCACCCATCCACTTT
NA	TRBJ1-3	NA	TRBV29-1	CSVDHGAGNTIYF	TGCAGCGTTGATCACGGGGCTGGAAACACCATATATTTT
NA	TRBJ1-4	NA	TRBV11-2	CASSLRGQVNEKLFF	TGTGCCAGCAGCTTAAGAGGGCAGGTGAACGAAAAACTGTTTTTT
TRBD1	TRBJ2-7	many	TRBV7-2	CASSKRDRIHEQYF	TGTGCCAGCAGCAAAAGGGACAGGATCCACGAGCAGTACTTC
NA	TRBJ2-1	NA	TRBV6-6	CASSVREEGYNEQFF	TGTGCCAGCAGTGTACGGGAAGAGGGCTACAATGAGCAGTTCTTC
NA	TRBJ2-6	many	TRBV5-1	CASSLEPGTGANVLTF	TGCGCCAGCAGCTTGGAGCCGGGGACGGGGGCCAACGTCCTGACTTTC
NA	TRBJ1-4	NA	TRBV7-9	CASSLAGRSIELFF	TGTGCCAGCAGCTTAGCGGGACGCTCGATCGAACTGTTTTTT
TRBD1	TRBJ1-5	few	TRBV7-3	CASSATGGDQPQHF	TGTGCCAGCAGCGCTACAGGGGGCGATCAGCCCCAGCATTTT
TRBD2	TRBJ2-1	few	TRBV19	CASSSSGTYNEQFF	TGTGCCAGTAGTAGTAGCGGGACCTACAATGAGCAGTTCTTC
TRBD1	TRBJ2-5	few	TRBV19	CASRPGRGFQETQYF	TGTGCCAGTCGCCCCGGCAGGGGGTTCCAAGAGACCCAGTACTTC
NA	TRBJ1-1	few	TRBV5-1	CASSLRGPLEAFF	TGCGCCAGCAGCTTGCGGGGCCCCCTTGAAGCTTTCTTT
TRBD1	TRBJ1-5	few	TRBV2	CASSGTGGRDQPQHF	TGTGCCAGCAGTGGTACAGGGGGCAGGGATCAGCCCCAGCATTTT
TRBD2	TRBJ2-1	NA	TRBV5-1	CASTGREGLEQFF	TGCGCCAGCACAGGTCGGGAGGGCCTTGAGCAGTTCTTC
TRBD2	TRBJ2-1	many	TRBV7-8	CASSTTSGRGNEQFF	TGTGCCAGCAGCACAACTAGCGGGAGGGGTAATGAGCAGTTCTTC
NA	TRBJ2-6	few	TRBV28	CASSLPGLNGGSGANVLTF	TGTGCCAGCAGTTTACCCGGGCTTAACGGCGGCTCTGGGGCCAACGTCCTGACTTTC
TRBD1	TRBJ1-5	few	TRBV28	CASRLDRGNQPQHF	TGTGCCAGCAGGCTGGACAGGGGAAATCAGCCCCAGCATTTT
NA	TRBJ1-5	many	TRBV7-2	CASSLAGRGVNQPQHF	TGTGCCAGCAGCTTAGCAGGGAGAGGAGTCAATCAGCCCCAGCATTTT
NA	TRBJ2-2	few	TRBV27	CASSFTGQGTGELFF	TGTGCCAGCAGTTTTACCGGGCAGGGAACCGGGGAGCTGTTTTTT
TRBD1	TRBJ1-5	few	TRBV29-1	CSVGTVDQPQHF	TGCAGCGTAGGGACAGTAGATCAGCCCCAGCATTTT
TRBD2	TRBJ2-6	NA	TRBV20-1	CSATKPGLGSGANVLTF	TGCAGTGCCACCAAACCGGGACTAGGGAGCGGGGCCAACGTCCTGACTTTC
TRBD1	TRBJ1-2	few	TRBV5-6	CASSVSGTGDVGGYTF	TGTGCCAGCAGCGTGTCCGGGACAGGGGACGTGGGCGGCTACACCTTC
TRBD2	TRBJ2-3	many	TRBV7-3	CASSSSSLAGWNTQYF	TGTGCCAGCAGCTCCTCCTCACTAGCGGGGTGGAATACGCAGTATTTT